This T cell receptor beta chain appears in the sequencing data of a study of blood T cells in healthy people across ages. Primed by a sample-barcoded 5' primer and a J-beta primer mix, a second PCR proceeded for 7 to 11 cycles. TCRdb re-called the 5' RACE reads through MiXCR, storing one row per CDR3 protein. The repertoire holds roughly 800,000 distinct CDR3 sequences, with about three fifths as singletons. V was cut by 3 bases and J by 0 bases, with 15 bases left in between. CDR1 SGHTA and CDR2 FQGNSA come from the germline V gene. The CDR3 is 18 residues long. This chain uses TRBV7-2 with TRBJ2-6, with D maybe TRBD1 (5 bases). Sequenced: blood. This clonotype was obtained from a man younger than 45 in good health. The CDR3 coding sequence is TGTGCCAGCAGCTTTCCTCAGGGTCCCGGCTCTGGGGCCAACGTCCTGACTTTC. Its translation is CASSFPQGPGSGANVLTF.